The sequence of this T cell receptor beta chain was determined in a study of blood T cells in healthy people across ages. Study-wide points: Shifts in expanded clonotypes may have been confounded by donor CMV status, which was unknown.

This CDR3 comprises 14 residues. Germline lookup yields CDR1 LNHDA and CDR2 SQIVND (reference sequence). The germline V and J ends were trimmed by 3 bases and 4 bases, with 10 bases remaining between them. Note on this clonotype: Its antigen is unidentified.

Primers used in a second PCR of roughly 6 to 11 cycles were a sample-barcoded 5' primer and a J-beta primer mix. TCRdb redid the calling of the 5' RACE reads with MiXCR, one entry per CDR3 protein. Among fewer than 1,200,000 distinct CDR3 sequences listed, about 23% were seen once. These data are also associated with another study on T cells of mothers and their children. That paper states: Samples were obtained from a few healthy Caucasian mothers and their six children.

This chain joins TRBV19 and TRBJ1-5, with D hard to call. This clonotype was obtained from a girl aged 2 to 10 in good health. The material sequenced was blood. CDR3 loop: CASSILRGNQPQHF. The CDR3 bases are TGTGCCAGTAGTATTTTGAGAGGGAATCAGCCCCAGCATTTT.